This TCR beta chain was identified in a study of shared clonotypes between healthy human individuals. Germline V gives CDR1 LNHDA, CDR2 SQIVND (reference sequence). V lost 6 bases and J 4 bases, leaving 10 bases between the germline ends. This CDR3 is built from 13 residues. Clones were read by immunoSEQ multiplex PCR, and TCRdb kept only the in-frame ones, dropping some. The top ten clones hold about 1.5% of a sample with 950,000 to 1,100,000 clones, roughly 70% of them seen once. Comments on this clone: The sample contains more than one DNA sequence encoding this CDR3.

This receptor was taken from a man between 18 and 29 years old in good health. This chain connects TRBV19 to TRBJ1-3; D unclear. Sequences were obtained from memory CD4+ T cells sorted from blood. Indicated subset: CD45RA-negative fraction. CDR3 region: CASRLGSGNTIYF. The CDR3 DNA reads TGTGCCAGTAGACTCGGGTCCGGAAACACCATATATTTT. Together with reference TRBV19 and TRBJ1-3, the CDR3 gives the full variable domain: DGGITQSPKYLFRKEGQNVTLSCEQNLNHDAMYWYRQDPGQGLRLIYYSQIVNDFQKGDIAEGYSVSREKKESFPLTVTSAQKNPTAFYLCASRLGSGNTIYFGEGSWLTVV.